This is a list of T cell receptor beta chains from one sample in a study of blood T cell repertoires in COVID-19. TCRdb's copy holds only in-frame clones and misses some; the assay was immunoSEQ multiplex PCR. The sample yields 350,000 to 450,000 clones, roughly 87% seen once. Sequenced input: PBMCs or T cells enriched from blood (not recorded which). The receptors were sampled from a woman between 45 and 65 years old who had recovered from COVID-19. Each CDR3 is given with its conserved first and last residue. The D gene is left open where the match is weak. Expanded clones are given a class, and other clones once, few, many or no size at all.

d_gene: NA
v_gene: TRBV19
j_gene: TRBJ1-6
abundance: few
CDR3nt: TGTGCCAGTGAACAGAGCTCCTATAATTCACCCCTCCACTTT
CDR3aa: CASEQSSYNSPLHF

d_gene: TRBD1
v_gene: TRBV18
j_gene: TRBJ1-2
abundance: NA
CDR3nt: TGTGCCAGCTCACAGGACAGGGCAGGTGGCTACACCTTC
CDR3aa: CASSQDRAGGYTF

d_gene: NA
v_gene: TRBV7-9
j_gene: TRBJ1-2
abundance: few
CDR3nt: TGTGCCAGCAGCTTAGCGGAAGGGGGTGAGGGCTACACCTTC
CDR3aa: CASSLAEGGEGYTF

d_gene: TRBD2
v_gene: TRBV5-4
j_gene: TRBJ2-7
abundance: NA
CDR3nt: TGTGCCAGCAGCTTCCGGGGAGGGGCGGAATACGAGCAGTACTTC
CDR3aa: CASSFRGGAEYEQYF

d_gene: TRBD2
v_gene: TRBV19
j_gene: TRBJ2-5
abundance: few
CDR3nt: TGTGCCAGTAGTAGGGGGACTAGCGGAAAAGAGACCCAGTACTTC
CDR3aa: CASSRGTSGKETQYF

d_gene: TRBD2
v_gene: TRBV30
j_gene: TRBJ2-1
abundance: NA
CDR3nt: TGTGCCTGGAGTGTAACGGGAGGGATTTTCGGTGAGCAGTTCTTC
CDR3aa: CAWSVTGGIFGEQFF

d_gene: TRBD1
v_gene: TRBV13
j_gene: TRBJ1-2
abundance: NA
CDR3nt: TGTGCCAGCAGCCTCCGGACAGGGACGAGGGGCTACACCTTC
CDR3aa: CASSLRTGTRGYTF

d_gene: NA
v_gene: TRBV27
j_gene: TRBJ2-6
abundance: NA
CDR3nt: TGTGCCAGCACCGCAACAGGGGCGGGATCAGCTGGGGCCAACGTCCTGACTTTC
CDR3aa: CASTATGAGSAGANVLTF

d_gene: NA
v_gene: TRBV2
j_gene: TRBJ1-1
abundance: NA
CDR3nt: TGTGCCAGCAGTGATGCAATTATATCGGTATCTTTCTTT
CDR3aa: CASSDAIISVSFF

d_gene: TRBD1
v_gene: TRBV7-2
j_gene: TRBJ2-7
abundance: once
CDR3nt: TGTGCCAGCAGCTCGACTACCGGGACAGGGCCCTACGAGCAGTACTTC
CDR3aa: CASSSTTGTGPYEQYF

d_gene: TRBD1
v_gene: TRBV4-1
j_gene: TRBJ1-1
abundance: NA
CDR3nt: TGCGCCAGCAGCGGGCGGGACAGGGACACTGAAGCTTTCTTT
CDR3aa: CASSGRDRDTEAFF

d_gene: TRBD2
v_gene: TRBV7-2
j_gene: TRBJ2-5
abundance: NA
CDR3nt: TGTGCCAGCAGCTTAGGCCCCCCTAGCGGGACTCGACAGGGGACCCAGTACTTC
CDR3aa: CASSLGPPSGTRQGTQYF

d_gene: NA
v_gene: TRBV7-9
j_gene: TRBJ2-3
abundance: NA
CDR3nt: TGTGCCAGCAGCTTTTTCCGGGATCCCACAGATACGCAGTATTTT
CDR3aa: CASSFFRDPTDTQYF

d_gene: NA
v_gene: TRBV15
j_gene: TRBJ1-3
abundance: NA
CDR3nt: TGTGCCACCAGCAGAGGCGGCCAGGGGACGAGCTCTGGAAACACCATATATTTT
CDR3aa: CATSRGGQGTSSGNTIYF

d_gene: NA
v_gene: TRBV6-4
j_gene: TRBJ1-1
abundance: few
CDR3nt: TGTGCCAGCAGTGCCGTTCCGCGGGCTGAAGCTTTCTTT
CDR3aa: CASSAVPRAEAFF

d_gene: TRBD2
v_gene: TRBV6-4
j_gene: TRBJ2-1
abundance: NA
CDR3nt: TGTGCCAGCAGTGTATCTAGCGGGACTGGCTACAATGAGCAGTTCTTC
CDR3aa: CASSVSSGTGYNEQFF

d_gene: TRBD2
v_gene: TRBV27
j_gene: TRBJ2-7
abundance: NA
CDR3nt: TGTGCCAGCAGTTTGAGTAGCGGGAGCTACGAGCAGTACTTC
CDR3aa: CASSLSSGSYEQYF